This T cell receptor beta chain was sequenced during a study of blood T cell repertoires in COVID-19. Whole-study context: The samples span acute and convalescent COVID-19 from the United States, Italy and Spain. PBMCs, B-cell-depleted T cells, or T cells were the source of the cDNA or gDNA that made up the material.

Clones were read by immunoSEQ multiplex PCR, and TCRdb kept only the in-frame ones, dropping some. In the table there are some 150,000 clones, 60% to 80% of which are singletons. Donors in Cohort 3 counted as recovered after two negative PCRs, clearance, or symptom resolution. There are 13 residues in the CDR3. Trimming stripped 4 bases from V and 6 bases from J, with 13 bases between. CDR1 and CDR2 (germline): SGHTA, FQGNSA. The clonotype originates from a woman in her forties or fifties who had recovered from COVID-19. J is TRBJ2-7 and V is TRBV7-2, with D hard to call. The sequenced sample consisted of PBMCs or T cells enriched from blood (not recorded which). The CDR3 sequence: CASSSELLSEQYF. The CDR3 bases are TGTGCCAGCAGCTCCGAGCTCCTCTCCGAGCAGTACTTC.